These 6 T cell receptor beta chains share one sample of origin, sequenced in a study of blood T cell repertoires in COVID-19. TCRdb keeps only in-frame clones here, not all; method: immunoSEQ multiplex PCR. The data contain a few hundred thousand clones, 75% to 90% of them singletons. The sequenced sample was peripheral blood. These receptors were obtained from a man aged 25 to 45 with active or convalescent COVID-19.

A single count supports this clone. V usage is TRBV5-5 and J usage is TRBJ1-2, with D perhaps TRBD1 (5 bases). The germline V and J ends were trimmed by 0 bases and 3 bases, with 15 bases remaining between them. The CDR3 contains 16 residues. In germline, CDR1 is SGHKS, CDR2 YYEKEE (reference sequence). CDR3 in amino acids: CASSLAGGEPHYGYTF. The CDR3 DNA reads TGTGCCAGCAGCTTGGCTGGGGGGGAGCCCCACTATGGCTACACCTTC.

The V call is TRBV4-2, the J call TRBJ1-5, with D perhaps matching TRBD1 (5 bases). The germline V gene encodes CDR1 LGHNA and CDR2 YNFKEQ. Trimming took off 0 bases at V and 6 bases at J, with 12 bases between the two ends. This CDR3 spans 15 amino acids. CDR3 in amino acids: CASSQEVGEGQPQHF. The CDR3 DNA reads TGTGCCAGCAGCCAAGAGGTAGGGGAGGGTCAGCCCCAGCATTTT.

This clone was counted a few times. The gene calls are TRBV30 and TRBJ2-7; possibly TRBD1 for D (6 bases). Trimming cost V 1 base and J 2 bases, with 12 bases left between them. Germline CDR1 and CDR2: GTSNPN and SVGIG (reference sequence). The CDR3 spans 14 residues. DNA for the CDR3: TGTGCCTGGAGTGGGGGGCGGCCCACCTACGAGCAGTACTTC. Amino acids: CAWSGGRPTYEQYF.

V gene TRBV11-3 combines with J gene TRBJ1-2, with 8 bases lining up with TRBD1. Germline V gene sequence: CDR1 SGHNT, CDR2 YENEEA. Unmatched junction bases numbered 10, after V lost 0 bases and J lost 4 bases. This CDR3 region has 17 residues. In DNA, the CDR3 is TGTGCCAGCAGCTTAGACAGTTGGACAGGGTACTTCTATGGCTACACCTTC. Protein sequence: CASSLDSWTGYFYGYTF.

The chain is built from TRBV7-2 and TRBJ1-1, with TRBD1 matching over 7 bases. Germline V gene lookup returns CDR1 SGHTA and CDR2 FQGNSA. This CDR3 contains 12 residues. V gave up 5 bases and J gave up 7 bases; unmatched junction bases: 4. The CDR3 nucleotides are TGTGCCAGCAGCAAGAGGACAGGTGAAGCTTTCTTT. Amino acids: CASSKRTGEAFF.

This chain joins TRBV5-4 and TRBJ1-2; 9 bases line up with TRBD1. The V and J ends lost 5 bases and 4 bases, in that order; junction bases with no gene match: 6. This CDR3 contains 14 residues. Germline V gene sequence: CDR1 SGHNT, CDR2 YYREEE (reference sequence). The CDR3 nucleotides are TGTGCCAGCAGGGAACAGGGGGCTTCCTATGGCTACACCTTC. It codes for CASREQGASYGYTF.